This T cell receptor (beta chain) was sequenced in a study of blood T cells in healthy people across ages. Regarding the study as a whole: Greater diversity and more naive CD4+ cells were seen in long-lived donors than in aged donors. Diversity was estimated from one million T cells, and these estimates were considered underestimates. In these data, TCR beta diversity tracked strongly with naive T cell percentage.

Next came a second PCR, run for roughly 6 to 11 cycles, which used a sample-barcoded 5' primer along with a J-beta primer mix. TCRdb processed the 5' RACE reads anew with MiXCR; each CDR3 protein has one entry. The sample carries roughly 1,800,000 distinct CDR3 sequences, around half recorded once. Every donor gave approximately 10 milliliters of peripheral blood. Trimming removed 1 base at V and 11 bases at J, with 12 bases between. Germline V gene sequence: CDR1 LGHNA, CDR2 YSLEER. The CDR3 is 13 residues long. Points on this clonotype: Its specificity is not known.

The clonotype comes from a woman between 40 and 50 years old in good health. Sample: blood. V is TRBV4-3 and J is TRBJ2-1; maybe TRBD1 (6 bases). CDR3 in amino acids: CASSQVITGKQFF. The CDR3 DNA is TGCGCCAGCAGCCAAGTCATAACAGGGAAGCAGTTCTTC.